Following are 24 T cell receptor beta chains from one sample sequenced in a study of cytomegalovirus exposure and HLA in healthy donors. Amplification used 60 Vbeta primers and 13 Jbeta primers. Repertoires were generated with immunoSEQ multiplex PCR, while TCRdb's copy carries only in-frame clones and drops some. The sample holds some 220,000 clones; roughly 73% are singletons and the top ten take roughly 0.45%. Sequenced material: PBMCs. Source of these receptors: a boy aged 5-17 years in good health and CMV-seronegative.

This chain connects TRBV29-1 to TRBJ2-2; 10 bases agree with TRBD1. V dropped 2 bases and J dropped 4; count of bases not matched to a gene: 1. Germline values: CDR1 SQVTM, CDR2 ANQGSEA. CDR3 length equals 14 residues. The chain's CDR3 is CSVERDRGTGELFF. The CDR3 bases are TGCAGCGTTGAAAGGGACAGGGGCACCGGGGAGCTGTTTTTT.

This clone was observed a single time. The chain is built from TRBV7-3 and TRBJ2-5; possible D gene TRBD2, 5 bases. Germline assignment: CDR1 SGHTA and CDR2 FQGTGA. The CDR3 is made up of 14 amino acids. Trimming cost V 6 bases and J 2 bases, with 13 bases left between them. The chain's CDR3 is CASSSMREQETQYF. The CDR3 nucleotides read TGTGCCAGCAGTTCCATGAGGGAGCAAGAGACCCAGTACTTC. The full variable domain, in which reference TRBV7-3 and TRBJ2-5 provide the parts outside the CDR3, is GAGVSQTPSNKVTEKGKYVELRCDPISGHTALYWYRQSLGQGPEFLIYFQGTGAADDSGLPNDRFFAVRPEGSVSTLKIQRTERGDSAVYLCASSSMREQETQYFGPGTRLLVL.

V gene TRBV29-1 combines with J gene TRBJ1-1, with 8 positions matching TRBD1. This CDR3 has 15 residues. The V and J ends lost 3 bases and 7 bases, in that order; junction bases with no gene match: 13. Germline assignment: CDR1 SQVTM and CDR2 ANQGSEA. CDR3 bases: TGCAGCGTTGACAGAGGGGGCAGGGGGCGAAATGAAGCTTTCTTT. Translated, it gives CSVDRGGRGRNEAFF.

This clone was detected once. The chain combines TRBV7-3 with TRBJ1-1, with a weak D call TRBD1 (6 bases). CDR1 is SGHTA and CDR2 is FQGTGA in the germline V gene. Trimming took off 6 bases at V and 6 bases at J, with 14 bases between the two ends. This CDR3 is 13 amino acids long. The CDR3 reads CASSSTGSPEAFF. The CDR3 DNA reads TGTGCCAGCAGTTCTACAGGGTCCCCTGAAGCTTTCTTT.

J is TRBJ2-3 and V is TRBV5-6, with 15 bases identical to TRBD2. The CDR3 covers 18 residues. The germline V gene encodes CDR1 SGHDT and CDR2 YYEEEE. V lost 5 bases and J lost 3; bases outside the gene matches: 10. The CDR3 bases are TGTGCCAGCAGTTCTCCGGGACTAGCGGGAGGTCCGACAGATACGCAGTATTTT. Protein: CASSSPGLAGGPTDTQYF.

The V call is TRBV10-3, the J call TRBJ2-7, with 7 bases fitting TRBD1. Germline values: CDR1 ENHRY, CDR2 SYGVKD. The CDR3 totals 13 residues. Germline trimming cut 0 bases from V and 6 bases from J; bases unmatched to any gene: 2. The CDR3 sequence: CAISESTGVEQYF. The CDR3 bases are TGTGCCATCAGTGAGTCTACAGGGGTCGAGCAGTACTTC.

The genes are TRBV5-1 and TRBJ2-3; D might be TRBD2 (6 bases). Germline assignment: CDR1 SGHRS and CDR2 YFSETQ. Trimming removed 0 bases from V and 6 bases from J, with 11 bases in between. This CDR3 is 14 amino acids long. CDR3 bases: TGCGCCAGCAGCTTGGACGGGAGTCCGGATACGCAGTATTTT. Amino acid sequence: CASSLDGSPDTQYF.

CDR3 in amino acids: CASSQSIGSGDNEQFF. As DNA, the CDR3 is TGCGCCAGCAGTCAATCGATTGGGTCAGGGGACAATGAGCAGTTCTTC. The chain carries TRBV23-1 and TRBJ2-1; D may be TRBD1 (6 bases). TRBV23-1 is reported as an ORF; its role is uncertain. This CDR3 comprises 16 residues. V was shortened by 0 bases and J by 5 bases, with 14 bases between the two germline ends.

This rearrangement joins TRBV23-1 to TRBJ2-7, with 16 nucleotides matching TRBD2. TRBV23-1 is identified as an open reading frame with a role that is uncertain. V lost 6 bases, J lost 4 bases, and 9 bases stayed unmatched. This CDR3 region has 17 residues. In DNA form, the CDR3 reads TGCGCCAGCAGCCACTCGGGACTAGCGGGAGGGTCTTACGAGCAGTACTTC. The encoded protein is CASSHSGLAGGSYEQYF.

Only one count was recorded for this clone. The chain couples TRBV9 to TRBJ2-3; D may be TRBD2 (6 bases). V lost 4 bases and J lost 2, with 14 bases in between. The CDR3 length is 15 residues. The germline V gene has CDR1 SGDLS and CDR2 YYNGEE. The CDR3 loop is CASSFGGAFTDTQYF. As DNA, the CDR3 is TGTGCCAGCAGCTTCGGAGGGGCGTTCACAGATACGCAGTATTTT.

The V gene is TRBV5-1, the J gene TRBJ2-3; the D is unclear. The V and J ends lost 7 bases and 5 bases respectively, with 14 bases between them. The CDR3 runs 13 residues. Germline values: CDR1 SGHRS, CDR2 YFSETQ. CDR3 sequence reads: CASAAERGDTQYF. The CDR3 DNA reads TGCGCCAGCGCGGCGGAGCGAGGAGATACGCAGTATTTT.

This chain connects TRBV5-6 to TRBJ2-5; 12 bases line up with TRBD1. The CDR3 consists of 16 residues. Germline CDR1 and CDR2: SGHDT and YYEEEE. Trimming cost V 0 bases and J 6 bases; bases outside gene matches: 6. This chain's CDR3 is CASSLVGQGARKTQYF. CDR3 bases: TGTGCCAGCAGCTTGGTGGGACAGGGGGCAAGGAAGACCCAGTACTTC.

The DNA of the CDR3 is TGTGCCAGCAGCTTAGGGGGGCGTTCTGGAAACACCATATATTTT. It translates to CASSLGGRSGNTIYF. This chain links TRBV11-3 with TRBJ1-3; possibly TRBD1 for D (6 bases). Between the trimmed V and J ends, which lost 1 base and 1 base, there was a span of 8 bases. This CDR3 has 15 residues. Germline V lookup: CDR1 SGHNT, CDR2 YENEEA.

The chain joins TRBV5-6 to TRBJ1-3; a possible D gene is TRBD1 (5 bases). Trimming left V 0 bases short and J 2 bases short, with 9 bases between. The CDR3 is made up of 15 amino acids. The germline V gene encodes CDR1 SGHDT and CDR2 YYEEEE. CDR3 sequence: CASSLEGVAGNTIYF. CDR3 coding DNA: TGTGCCAGCAGCTTGGAAGGGGTTGCTGGAAACACCATATATTTT.

J is TRBJ1-4 and V is TRBV18, with unresolved D. This CDR3 contains 12 residues. Trimming pared 3 bases from V and 7 bases from J, leaving 6 bases between. Germline loops: CDR1 KGHSH, CDR2 LQKENI. The DNA of the CDR3 is TGTGCCAGCTCACCGGGGAGTGAAAAACTGTTTTTT. This encodes CASSPGSEKLFF.

The chain employs TRBV7-9 and TRBJ2-7, with 7 bases matching TRBD1. V dropped 3 bases and J dropped 7; count of bases not matched to a gene: 12. The germline gives CDR1 SEHNR, CDR2 FQNEAQ (reference sequence). This CDR3 has 15 amino acids. CDR3 loop: CASSFYRGPMEEQYF. In nucleotides, the CDR3 is TGTGCCAGCAGCTTTTACAGGGGACCCATGGAGGAGCAGTACTTC. The variable domain in full, completed from reference TRBV7-9 and TRBJ2-7, reads DTGVSQNPRHKITKRGQNVTFRCDPISEHNRLYWYRQTLGQGPEFLTYFQNEAQLEKSRLLSDRFSAERPKGSFSTLEIQRTEQGDSAMYLCASSFYRGPMEEQYFGPGTRLTVT.

The chain employs TRBV5-1 and TRBJ2-2; TRBD1 agrees at 8 bases. The germline V gene has CDR1 SGHRS and CDR2 YFSETQ. The CDR3 is made up of 16 amino acids. V was clipped by 2 bases and J by 1 base; unmatched bases: 4. The CDR3, as DNA: TGCGCCAGCAGCTTATGGACAGGGCAGAACACCGGGGAGCTGTTTTTT. Translating gives CASSLWTGQNTGELFF.

V and J are TRBV11-2 and TRBJ2-5; D gene unclear. Germline CDR1 is SGHAT and CDR2 is FQNNGV. V lost 4 bases and J 5 bases, leaving 11 bases between the germline ends. The CDR3 covers 13 residues. The chain's CDR3 is CASSSTRMETQYF. Here the CDR3 DNA reads TGTGCCAGCAGCTCGACAAGGATGGAGACCCAGTACTTC.

V gene TRBV5-1 combines with J gene TRBJ2-5; TRBD2 matches at 11 bases. The J segment lost 4 bases and the V segment lost 3 bases, leaving 8 bases of the junction unmatched. This CDR3 spans 16 amino acids. The germline V gene has CDR1 SGHRS and CDR2 YFSETQ. The CDR3 region has the DNA TGCGCCAGCAGCTCATCTAGCGGGGGGCTTGGAGAGACCCAGTACTTC. This gives the protein CASSSSSGGLGETQYF.

The CDR3 DNA is TGTGCCAGCTCACCCGGTAGGGACAGGGGGAACTATGGCTACACCTTC. It encodes CASSPGRDRGNYGYTF. This chain links TRBV18 with TRBJ1-2; 11 bases align to TRBD1. Germline lookup yields CDR1 KGHSH and CDR2 LQKENI. The CDR3 runs 16 residues. V was clipped by 3 bases and J by 2 bases; unmatched bases: 5.

The chain is built from TRBV27 and TRBJ1-1, with D perhaps matching TRBD1 (5 bases). Looked up from germline, CDR1 is MNHEY and CDR2 is SMNVEV (reference sequence). The CDR3 covers 13 residues. V gave up 2 bases and J gave up 4 bases, with 8 bases separating them. The CDR3 reads CASSLTGSTEAFF. The DNA for the CDR3 is TGTGCCAGCAGTTTAACAGGTAGCACTGAAGCTTTCTTT.

The V and J genes are TRBV5-1 and TRBJ1-1, with a possible D match to TRBD1 (5 bases). Germline assignment: CDR1 SGHRS and CDR2 YFSETQ. The CDR3 length is 14 residues. Deletions cut 4 bases from V and 4 bases from J, with 14 bases between. The CDR3 here is CASSGAIGGTEAFF. The CDR3, as DNA: TGCGCCAGCAGCGGGGCTATCGGTGGCACTGAAGCTTTCTTT.

The rearrangement links TRBV7-9 to TRBJ1-1; TRBD1 might be the D (6 bases). Trimming left V 6 bases short and J 5 bases short, with 19 bases between. CDR3 length equals 15 residues. Germline CDR1 and CDR2: SEHNR and FQNEAQ (reference sequence). The CDR3 DNA reads TGTGCCAGCAGTAGGCCCCGTGCAGGGGATACTGAAGCTTTCTTT. Protein sequence: CASSRPRAGDTEAFF.

This chain uses TRBV11-3 with TRBJ2-7; 9 bases line up with TRBD1. The CDR3 is made up of 15 amino acids. CDR1 is SGHNT and CDR2 is YENEEA in the germline V gene. The V gene end was trimmed by 5 bases and the J gene end by 5 bases; junction bases not matched to a gene: 10. The CDR3: CASSTSRTGVDEQYF. The CDR3, as DNA: TGTGCCAGCAGCACCTCCCGGACAGGGGTGGACGAGCAGTACTTC.